Shown below are 21 T cell receptor beta chains from a single sample sequenced in a study of blood T cell repertoires in COVID-19. Produced via immunoSEQ multiplex PCR; TCRdb's table is partial and in-frame only. This sample has approximately 100,000 clones, with roughly 89% found just once. Material for sequencing was peripheral blood. The receptors were sampled from a human donor with COVID-19, enrolled during active disease. The donor label of this sample is uncertain.

The CDR3 loop is CASRETGGTEAFF. DNA of the CDR3: TGTGCCAGCAGGGAGACAGGGGGCACTGAAGCTTTCTTT. The chain carries TRBV6-4 and TRBJ1-1; 9 bases are shared with TRBD1. CDR1 is MRHNA, CDR2 SNTAGT, per germline. After removal of 6 bases from V and 4 bases from J, the junction contained 3 bases not matched to a gene. This CDR3 is built from 13 residues.

This clone showed up just once. The gene calls are TRBV4-1 and TRBJ2-7, with 8 bases fitting TRBD1. This CDR3 is built from 14 residues. J was trimmed by 2 bases and V by 3 bases; bases with no gene match: 3. Germline V gene lookup returns CDR1 MGHRA and CDR2 YSYEKL. The CDR3 here is CASSHRQGPYEQYF. The CDR3 DNA is TGCGCCAGCAGCCATCGACAGGGGCCCTACGAGCAGTACTTC.

The chain combines TRBV19 with TRBJ2-2; tentative D call: TRBD2 (6 bases). The CDR3 extends over 15 amino acids. The V end was cut by 5 bases, the J end by 6 bases, with 16 bases between. Germline V gives CDR1 LNHDA, CDR2 SQIVND (reference sequence). CDR3 sequence (DNA): TGTGCCAGTAGTCCGGGACTGATCTCTTCCGGGGAGCTGTTTTTT. It specifies CASSPGLISSGELFF. Together with reference TRBV19 and TRBJ2-2, the CDR3 gives the full variable domain: DGGITQSPKYLFRKEGQNVTLSCEQNLNHDAMYWYRQDPGQGLRLIYYSQIVNDFQKGDIAEGYSVSREKKESFPLTVTSAQKNPTAFYLCASSPGLISSGELFFGEGSRLTVL.

CDR3 amino acids: CASSLNQGGLHF. The DNA of the CDR3 is TGTGCCAGCAGCTTAAACCAGGGGGGCCTCCACTTT. The chain recombines TRBV7-9 with TRBJ1-6; 7 positions match TRBD1. The CDR3 covers 12 residues. The ends lost 2 bases at V and 15 bases at J; junction bases unmatched: 4. Germline CDR1 and CDR2: SEHNR and FQNEAQ (reference sequence). The full variable domain, its missing parts supplied by reference TRBV7-9 and TRBJ1-6, is DTGVSQNPRHKITKRGQNVTFRCDPISEHNRLYWYRQTLGQGPEFLTYFQNEAQLEKSRLLSDRFSAERPKGSFSTLEIQRTEQGDSAMYLCASSLNQGGLHFGNGTRLTVT.

This chain uses TRBV11-2 with TRBJ2-1; D may be TRBD2 (7 bases). Per germline, CDR1 SGHAT and CDR2 FQNNGV. The CDR3 loop spans 12 amino acids. The V end was cut by 5 bases, the J end by 7 bases, with 9 bases between. CDR3 in amino acids: CASSEGGNEQFF. In DNA, the CDR3 is TGTGCCAGCAGCGAGGGGGGGAATGAGCAGTTCTTC.

The V gene is TRBV5-1, the J gene TRBJ2-1, with 11 nucleotides matching TRBD2. This CDR3 contains 15 residues. The V and J ends lost 0 bases and 5 bases, in that order; junction bases with no gene match: 1. Germline loops: CDR1 SGHRS, CDR2 YFSETQ. The CDR3, as DNA: TGCGCCAGCAGCTTGGGACTAGCGGGGCACAATGAGCAGTTCTTC. This translates into CASSLGLAGHNEQFF.

This clone was seen once. The J gene is TRBJ1-1, the V gene TRBV6-6; D remains ambiguous. CDR1 and CDR2 (germline): MNHNY, SVGAGI (reference sequence). The V end was cut by 4 bases, the J end by 7 bases, with 13 bases between. CDR3 length: 13 amino acids. The CDR3 coding sequence is TGTGCCAGCAGTTCCGTGTCGGGAGGTGAAGCTTTCTTT. As protein: CASSSVSGGEAFF.

V and J are TRBV21-1 and TRBJ1-4; the table calls TRBD1, which could not be checked here. TRBV21-1 is an annotated pseudogene. CDR3 length: 19 residues. The CDR3 coding sequence is TGTGCCAGCAGCAAAGTGGAGACAGGGGATTTGGGAACTAATGAAAAACTGTTTTTT. It specifies CASSKVETGDLGTNEKLFF.

The CDR3 DNA sequence: TGTGCCAGCAGTGAGACGGGGGGCTCCTACGAGCAGTACTTC. Translating gives CASSETGGSYEQYF. J is TRBJ2-7 and V is TRBV27; 7 bases agree with TRBD2. Looked up from germline, CDR1 is MNHEY and CDR2 is SMNVEV (reference sequence). V lost 5 bases and J lost 0; bases outside the gene matches: 4. The length of the CDR3 is 14 residues.

V is TRBV4-2 and J is TRBJ1-5; D is unclear. Trimming took off 0 bases at V and 1 base at J, with 10 bases between the two ends. The germline gives CDR1 LGHNA, CDR2 YNFKEQ. The CDR3 is 16 residues long. The CDR3 bases are TGTGCCAGCAGCCAAGATGGAGGCCGGAGCAATCAGCCCCAGCATTTT. It yields the protein CASSQDGGRSNQPQHF.

The V call is TRBV25-1, the J call TRBJ2-5; a possible D gene is TRBD2 (5 bases). The V gene's germline CDR1 is MGHDK and CDR2 SYGVNS. Trimming shortened V by 2 bases and J by 6 bases, and 10 bases separated the two germline ends. This CDR3 comprises 13 residues. The CDR3 region has the DNA TGTGCCAGCAGTGAACTAGGGAGAAAGACCCAGTACTTC. It encodes CASSELGRKTQYF.

Comments on this clone: Other DNA variants within this sample encode the same CDR3. The genes are TRBV4-1 and TRBJ1-1; unclear D gene. CDR1 is MGHRA, CDR2 YSYEKL, per germline. This CDR3 has 16 residues. Deletions cut 2 bases from V and 3 bases from J, with 16 bases between. The CDR3 sequence: CASSQSRRKGYTEAFF. CDR3 DNA sequence: TGCGCCAGCAGCCAAAGTCGGAGGAAGGGTTACACTGAAGCTTTCTTT.

The rearrangement joins TRBV5-1 to TRBJ2-7, with TRBD2 matching over 8 bases. The CDR3 is 14 residues long. The germline V gene has CDR1 SGHRS and CDR2 YFSETQ. The V segment lost 6 bases and the J segment 1 base; nucleotides outside the gene matches: 6. The CDR3 sequence is CASTPTSGSYEQYF. CDR3 bases: TGCGCCAGCACCCCCACTAGCGGATCCTACGAGCAGTACTTC.

The chain joins TRBV10-2 to TRBJ1-1, with D unresolved. V was shortened by 10 bases and J by 0 bases, with 12 bases between the two germline ends. The CDR3 sequence is 13 residues long. Germline V lookup: CDR1 WSHSY, CDR2 SAAADI. CDR3 sequence reads: CAISVGVNTEAFF. The CDR3 nucleotides are TGCGCCATCTCAGTCGGGGTGAACACTGAAGCTTTCTTT.

J is TRBJ1-5 and V is TRBV7-8, with D uncertain. V was shortened by 2 bases and J by 0 bases, with 8 bases between the two germline ends. This CDR3 has 15 amino acids. Germline V CDR1 and CDR2: SGHVS, FQNEAQ. As DNA, the CDR3 is TGTGCCAGCAGCTTATTCTACGATAGCAATCAGCCCCAGCATTTT. This gives the protein CASSLFYDSNQPQHF.

The chain carries TRBV14 and TRBJ1-6; TRBD1 is a possible D gene (6 bases). The CDR3 is 17 residues long. CDR1 SGHDN and CDR2 FVKESK come from the germline V gene. Deletions cut 0 bases from V and 9 bases from J, with 18 bases between. CDR3 sequence (DNA): TGTGCCAGCAGCCAAGATCATCTGGGCCTAGGGGGTTCACCCCTCCACTTT. The encoded protein is CASSQDHLGLGGSPLHF.

The chain is built from TRBV4-1 and TRBJ1-5; no reliable D call. CDR1 and CDR2 (germline): MGHRA, YSYEKL. There are 14 residues in the CDR3. The V gene lost 1 base and the J gene lost 8 bases, with 12 bases spanning the gap. CDR3 in DNA: TGCGCCAGCAGCCAAGTGGAGGTAAATGAGCCCCAGCATTTT. Translating it yields CASSQVEVNEPQHF.

V and J are TRBV28 and TRBJ1-2; D unresolved. Germline V lookup: CDR1 MDHEN, CDR2 SYDVKM. The ends were cut back, 6 bases at V and 4 bases at J, with 18 bases in the middle. This CDR3 spans 15 amino acids. CDR3 nucleotides: TGTGCCAGCAGCCCCGGTGGCAGGCCTGCCTATGGCTACACCTTC. Translation gives CASSPGGRPAYGYTF.

The chain links TRBV3-1 (or the pseudogene TRBV3-2) to TRBJ2-1, with D tentatively TRBD2 (5 bases). CDR1 and CDR2 from the germline V gene are LGHDT and YNNKEL (reference sequence). The CDR3 consists of 16 residues. Trimming took off 0 bases at V and 3 bases at J, with 12 bases between the two ends. The CDR3 is CASSQDLGGFYNEQFF. The DNA for the CDR3 is TGTGCCAGCAGCCAAGATTTGGGCGGGTTCTACAATGAGCAGTTCTTC.

This clone was observed a single time. The chain is built from TRBV21-1 and TRBJ2-4; the table gives TRBD1 as D, unverified against the DNA. TRBV21-1 represents a pseudogene. The CDR3 loop spans 14 amino acids. For the CDR3, the DNA is TGTGCCAGCAGCCCCGGACAGGGCAAAAACATTCAGTACTTC. Protein product: CASSPGQGKNIQYF.

This sequence joins TRBV24-1 and TRBJ2-3, with D possibly matching TRBD1 (6 bases). Germline V gives CDR1 KGHDR, CDR2 SFDVKD. The V end lost 4 bases, the J end lost 3 bases, and 16 bases lay between the germline ends. This CDR3 comprises 16 residues. The CDR3 DNA reads as TGTGCCACCAGTGAACGCGGGCAGGGGCCAACAGATACGCAGTATTTT. Protein product: CATSERGQGPTDTQYF.